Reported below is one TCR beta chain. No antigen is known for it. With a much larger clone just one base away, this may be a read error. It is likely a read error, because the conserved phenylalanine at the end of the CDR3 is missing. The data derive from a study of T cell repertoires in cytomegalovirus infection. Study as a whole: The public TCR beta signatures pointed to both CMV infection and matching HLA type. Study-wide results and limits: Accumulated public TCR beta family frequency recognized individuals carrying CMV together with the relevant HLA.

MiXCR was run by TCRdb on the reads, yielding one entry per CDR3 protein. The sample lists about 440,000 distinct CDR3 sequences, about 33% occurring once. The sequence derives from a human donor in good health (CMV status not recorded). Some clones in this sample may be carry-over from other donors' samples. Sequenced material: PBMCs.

CDR3 DNA sequence: TGTGCCAGCAGTGTCCAGGGCCGGGATCAGCCCCAGCATTTG. Protein sequence: CASSVQGRDQPQHL. The V call is TRBV6-6, the J call TRBJ1-5, with D possibly being TRBD1 (5 bases). CDR1 is MNHNY and CDR2 is SVGAGI in the germline V gene (reference sequence). This CDR3 spans 14 amino acids. V lost 5 bases and J 5 bases, leaving 13 bases between the germline ends.